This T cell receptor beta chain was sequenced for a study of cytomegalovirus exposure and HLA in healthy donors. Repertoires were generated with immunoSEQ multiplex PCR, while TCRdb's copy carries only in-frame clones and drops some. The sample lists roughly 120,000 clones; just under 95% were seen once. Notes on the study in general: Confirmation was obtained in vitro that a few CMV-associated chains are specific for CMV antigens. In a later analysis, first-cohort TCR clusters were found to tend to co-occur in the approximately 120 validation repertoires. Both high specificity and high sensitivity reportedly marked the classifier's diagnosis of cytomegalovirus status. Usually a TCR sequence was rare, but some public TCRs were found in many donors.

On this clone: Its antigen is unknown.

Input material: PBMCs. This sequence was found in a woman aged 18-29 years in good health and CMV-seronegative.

The CDR3 spells CAGGGGGYGYTF. For the CDR3, the DNA is TGTGCCGGAGGAGGGGGGGGTTATGGCTACACCTTC. The chain couples TRBV7-9 to TRBJ1-2; tentatively, D is TRBD1 (6 bases). The CDR3 length is 12 residues. V gave up 11 bases and J gave up 5 bases, with 15 bases separating them. Germline V CDR1 and CDR2: SEHNR, FQNEAQ (reference sequence).